Presented here are 25 T cell receptor beta chains from one specimen sequenced in a study of T cells in women clearing cervical HPV infection. Sequenced by immunoSEQ multiplex PCR; TCRdb stores in-frame clones only, minus some. This table lists around 30,000 clones. The material sequenced was blood buffy coat. These TCRs come from a woman aged 18-69 years with a cervical HPV16 infection that either progressed to CIN3+ or cleared (not recorded which).

A note on this clone: The CDR3 end is not reached by the read, which stops 3 residues before it; the germline J gene fills it in. The chain uses TRBV30 and TRBJ1-1, with D unresolved. This CDR3 is built from 11 residues. The ends were cut back, 5 bases at V and 0 bases at J, with 4 bases in the middle. Germline V lookup: CDR1 GTSNPN, CDR2 SVGIG (reference sequence). The sequenced CDR3 bases are TGTGCCTGGTTAATGAACACTGAA. Protein: CAWLMNTE. The full CDR3 protein reads CAWLMNTEAFF.

A word on this clone: The read halts 3 residues ahead of the CDR3 end, with the missing end drawn from the germline J gene. This sequence joins TRBV19 and TRBJ2-3, with D maybe TRBD1 (5 bases). This CDR3 is 14 amino acids long. V lost 7 bases and J 3 bases, leaving 14 bases between the germline ends. The germline V gene has CDR1 LNHDA and CDR2 SQIVND (reference sequence). The covered CDR3 bases are TGTGCCAGTAAGGAAGGGGTCCTAACAGATACG. Its translation is CASKEGVLTDT. The full CDR3 protein reads CASKEGVLTDTQYF.

Worth noting for this clone: The read ends 3 residues early relative to the CDR3; the germline J gene fills the gap. This chain connects TRBV10-3 to TRBJ1-2, with 9 bases identical to TRBD1. There are 15 residues in the CDR3. The germline V gene encodes CDR1 ENHRY and CDR2 SYGVKD. V trimming: 4 bases; J trimming: 7 bases; junction bases outside the gene matches: 10. The CDR3 here is CAISANSVTGGGYTF. The covered CDR3 bases are TGTGCCATCAGTGCGAATTCGGTGACAGGGGGTGGC.

In terms of frequency, this clone is medium-sized. The observed sequence ends 3 residues before the CDR3 terminus, with the missing tail filled in from the germline J gene. V is TRBV7-6 and J is TRBJ1-2; perhaps TRBD1 as D (6 bases). This CDR3 spans 14 amino acids. Trimming left V 5 bases short and J 3 bases short, with 13 bases between. Per germline, CDR1 SGHVS and CDR2 FNYEAQ. The CDR3 reads CASSPGQLDYGYTF. The sequenced CDR3 bases are TGTGCCAGCAGCCCAGGACAGTTGGACTATGGC.

Comments on this clone: The DNA ends 3 residues before the CDR3 does, and the rest of the CDR3 is filled in from the germline J gene. The chain joins TRBV19 to TRBJ1-2; D may be TRBD1 (6 bases). The CDR3 is 16 amino acids. Germline CDR1 LNHDA, CDR2 SQIVND (reference sequence). Trimming pared 7 bases from V and 1 base from J, leaving 19 bases between. CDR3 sequence reads: CASTPSAGDLNYGYTF. CDR3 DNA (partial): TGTGCCAGTACCCCTTCAGCAGGGGACCTTAACTATGGC.

A word on this clone: Read data end 3 residues before the CDR3 end; the end is taken from the germline J gene. The J gene is TRBJ2-2, the V gene TRBV19; TRBD1 matches at 9 bases. Germline lookup yields CDR1 LNHDA and CDR2 SQIVND (reference sequence). The CDR3 spans 15 residues. CDR3 bases read: TGTGCCAGTAGCCACGGGACAGGGTACGATTCACCG. Amino acid sequence: CASSHGTGYDSP. From start to end, the CDR3 is CASSHGTGYDSPLFF.

In regard to this clone: The sequence runs out 3 residues before the end of the CDR3; the remainder is reconstructed from the germline J gene. This chain uses TRBV7-8 with TRBJ2-1, with 9 bases fitting TRBD2. The CDR3 extends over 17 amino acids. The V gene's germline CDR1 is SGHVS and CDR2 FQNEAQ. V gave up 3 bases and J gave up 8 bases; unmatched junction bases: 14. The covered CDR3 bases are TGTGCCAGCAGCTTCAGACTAGCGGACAGCCCTTACGATGAG. Translated: CASSFRLADSPYDE. The whole CDR3 is CASSFRLADSPYDEQFF.

Concerning this clone: The CDR3 end is not reached by the read, which stops 3 residues before it; the germline J gene fills it in. The chain couples TRBV14 to TRBJ2-7; D gene uncertain. V lost 1 base to trimming and J lost 1 base, with 8 bases between them. This CDR3 comprises 14 residues. From germline, CDR1 is SGHDN and CDR2 FVKESK. CDR3 bases read: TGTGCCAGCAGCCAAGGGCCCGGGTCCTACGAG. Protein product: CASSQGPGSYE. The whole CDR3 sequence reads CASSQGPGSYEQYF.

Worth noting for this clone: The read terminates 3 residues ahead of where the CDR3 ends, so the germline J gene completes it. V is TRBV30 and J is TRBJ2-2; the D gene is possibly TRBD1 (5 bases). Germline V CDR1 and CDR2: GTSNPN, SVGIG (reference sequence). The CDR3 spans 14 residues. Trimming stripped 0 bases from V and 9 bases from J, with 14 bases between. The CDR3 loop reads CAWSVRWQGRELFF. The sequenced CDR3 bases are TGTGCCTGGAGTGTACGCTGGCAGGGCCGGGAG.

About this clone: The read ends 3 residues shy of where the CDR3 ends; the end is completed using the germline J gene. The chain couples TRBV28 to TRBJ1-1; TRBD1 is a possible D gene (6 bases). V was shortened by 3 bases and J by 0 bases, with 17 bases between the two germline ends. This CDR3 comprises 17 residues. Germline-derived CDR1 and CDR2 are MDHEN and SYDVKM. CDR3 loop: CASSLSAGALMNTEAFF. CDR3 DNA, as far as it was read: TGTGCCAGCAGTTTGTCGGCAGGGGCCCTCATGAACACTGAA. The complete variable domain, with remaining parts taken from reference TRBV28 and TRBJ1-1, reads DVKVTQSSRYLVKRTGEKVFLECVQDMDHENMFWYRQDPGLGLRLIYFSYDVKMKEKGDIPEGYSVSREKKERFSLILESASTNQTSMYLCASSLSAGALMNTEAFFGQGTRLTVV.

Points on this clone: With the read ending 3 residues before the CDR3 end, the germline J gene is used to fill in that end. The sample holds other DNA sequences that translate to the same CDR3. The chain employs TRBV29-1 and TRBJ1-2; 10 bases line up with TRBD1. CDR1 is SQVTM and CDR2 is ANQGSEA in the germline V gene. This CDR3 comprises 15 residues. V lost 5 bases to trimming and J lost 5 bases; unmatched junction nucleotides: 11. CDR3 residues: CSVSTGGSRGYGYTF. The CDR3 bases that were read are TGCAGCGTTTCGACAGGGGGCTCCCGAGGGTATGGC.

CDR3 sequence: CSANRGVEGQPQHF. CDR3 DNA, as far as it was read: TGCAGTGCCAACAGGGGAGTAGAAGGACAGCCC. This rearrangement joins TRBV20-1 to TRBJ1-5; 7 nucleotides line up with TRBD1. The DNA ends 3 residues before the CDR3 does, and the rest of the CDR3 is filled in from the germline J gene. Germline-derived CDR1 and CDR2 are DFQATT and SNEGSKA (reference sequence). The V and J ends lost 6 bases and 7 bases, in that order; junction bases with no gene match: 12. The CDR3 is 14 amino acids.

Regarding this clone: The read ends 3 residues early relative to the CDR3; the germline J gene fills the gap. This sequence joins TRBV29-1 and TRBJ2-7, with TRBD1 matching over 9 bases. The germline V gene has CDR1 SQVTM and CDR2 ANQGSEA. Trimming removed 3 bases from V and 5 bases from J; junction bases left unmatched: 5. CDR3 length equals 13 residues. The CDR3 bases that were read are TGCAGCGTTGAGGGACAGGGACAGGACGAG. It translates to CSVEGQGQDE. In full, the CDR3 reads CSVEGQGQDEQYF.

In the case of this clone: The read ends 3 residues shy of where the CDR3 ends; the end is completed using the germline J gene. The chain carries TRBV20-1 and TRBJ2-5; 9 bases are a match to TRBD2. CDR1 and CDR2 from the germline V gene are DFQATT and SNEGSKA (reference sequence). The V and J ends lost 8 bases and 2 bases, in that order; junction bases with no gene match: 6. This CDR3 comprises 13 residues. The CDR3 protein is CSYLAGAQETQYF. CDR3 DNA, as far as it was read: TGCAGTTACTTAGCGGGAGCTCAAGAGACC.

Concerning this clone: The CDR3 end falls 3 residues outside the read, so it is completed with the germline J gene. The chain has TRBV7-2 and TRBJ2-2; D gene unclear. Deletions cut 5 bases from V and 7 bases from J, with 8 bases between. Per germline, CDR1 SGHTA and CDR2 FQGNSA. This CDR3 has 12 residues. The part of the CDR3 DNA that was read is TGTGCCAGCAGCCGCTACGGCGGGGAG. Translation: CASSRYGGE. The full CDR3 sequence reads CASSRYGGELFF.

To note about this clone: The read falls 3 residues short of the CDR3 end, and the missing part is taken from the germline J gene. The chain uses TRBV7-2 and TRBJ1-1; D is perhaps TRBD1 (5 bases). The germline CDR1 and CDR2 sequences are SGHTA and FQGNSA. Trimming took 6 bases from V and 3 from J, leaving 14 bases between them. The CDR3 totals 14 residues. The CDR3: CASSLRGVDTEAFF. The CDR3 bases that were read are TGTGCCAGCAGTCTGAGGGGCGTAGACACTGAA.

As for this clone: The sequenced fragment ends 3 residues before the CDR3 boundary, so the rest is inferred from the germline J gene. The chain couples TRBV5-1 to TRBJ2-3; 12 bases are shared with TRBD2. The CDR3 is 16 residues long. Losses at the gene ends were 3 bases for V and 4 bases for J; bases not matched to a gene: 6. The germline CDR1 and CDR2 sequences are SGHRS and YFSETQ. CDR3 loop: CASSSASGGAPDTQYF. The CDR3 bases that were read are TGCGCCAGCAGCTCCGCTAGCGGGGGGGCCCCAGATACG.

Worth noting for this clone: The read comes to an end 3 residues before the CDR3 does, leaving the germline J gene to fill in the end. The chain employs TRBV20-1 and TRBJ2-7; TRBD1 agrees at 9 bases. The CDR3 is 15 amino acids. The germline CDR1 and CDR2 sequences are DFQATT and SNEGSKA (reference sequence). Unmatched junction bases numbered 5, after V lost 0 bases and J lost 2 bases. CDR3 DNA, as far as it was read: TGCAGTGCTAGAGACTCCGGGACAGGGACCTACGAG. Translated: CSARDSGTGTYE. The full CDR3 reads CSARDSGTGTYEQYF.

Concerning this clone: The sequenced fragment ends 3 residues before the CDR3 boundary, so the rest is inferred from the germline J gene. The chain combines TRBV7-2 with TRBJ2-4; D possibly corresponds to TRBD1 (6 bases). The germline V gene encodes CDR1 SGHTA and CDR2 FQGNSA. The CDR3 totals 15 residues. CDR3 in amino acids: CASSQGTPVLYGQYF. Partial CDR3 DNA: TGTGCCAGCAGCCAGGGGACACCAGTACTTTATGGT.

On this clone itself: The CDR3 end is not reached by the read, which stops 3 residues before it; the germline J gene fills it in. The J gene is TRBJ1-6, the V gene TRBV7-3; 9 bases are shared with TRBD1. The germline CDR1 and CDR2 sequences are SGHTA and FQGTGA. The CDR3 is 16 amino acids. J gave up 3 bases and V 5 bases, and 5 bases lay outside the gene matches. The covered CDR3 bases are TGTGCCAGCAGCACGCAGACAGGGGGCTATAATTCACCC. Translation gives CASSTQTGGYNSP. The complete CDR3 sequence is CASSTQTGGYNSPLHF.

For this clone: The read falls 3 residues short of the CDR3 end, and the missing part is taken from the germline J gene. The chain joins TRBV5-1 to TRBJ2-5, with TRBD2 matching 7 bases. V shed 2 bases and J 4 bases; nucleotides not matched to a gene: 11. From germline, CDR1 is SGHRS and CDR2 YFSETQ. The CDR3 is 16 residues long. CDR3 region: CASSFRSRGEGETQYF. The CDR3 bases that were read are TGCGCCAGCAGCTTCCGCTCCCGCGGGGAGGGAGAGACC.

Note on this clone: Read sequence stops 3 residues before the CDR3 end, and the germline J gene provides the missing end. The gene calls are TRBV20-1 and TRBJ2-1; 13 bases match TRBD2. The CDR3 length is 16 residues. Trimming removed 5 bases from V and 6 bases from J; junction bases left unmatched: 10. Germline CDR1 reads DFQATT; CDR2 reads SNEGSKA (reference sequence). This chain's CDR3 is CSAYTPGLAGVNEQFF. The part of the CDR3 DNA that was read is TGCAGTGCTTACACCCCCGGACTAGCGGGAGTCAATGAG.

Turning to this clone: Read coverage stops 3 residues before the CDR3 terminus; the germline J gene supplies the remainder. The chain carries TRBV5-1 and TRBJ2-3, with D perhaps TRBD2 (6 bases). Germline V gives CDR1 SGHRS, CDR2 YFSETQ. The CDR3 runs 14 residues. The sequenced part of the CDR3 DNA is TGCGCCAGCGGACCCCTAGCGACCCAAGAGACG. This gives the protein CASGPLATQET. In full, the CDR3 reads CASGPLATQETQYF. Filled out from reference TRBV5-1 and TRBJ2-3, the complete variable domain reads KAGVTQTPRYLIKTRGQQVTLSCSPISGHRSVSWYQQTPGQGLQFLFEYFSETQRNKGNFPGRFSGRQFSNSRSEMNVSTLELGDSALYLCASGPLATQETQYFGPGTRLTVL.

Remarks on this clone: The missing CDR3 end, 3 residues past where the read stops, is filled in from the germline J gene. The chain employs TRBV5-4 and TRBJ1-2, with D perhaps matching TRBD1 (6 bases). V was pared by 7 bases and J by 0 bases, with 10 bases between. The CDR3 has 13 amino acids. Germline-derived CDR1 and CDR2 are SGHNT and YYREEE (reference sequence). The sequenced part of the CDR3 DNA is TGTGCCAGCGCGACAGGATCTAACTATGGC. Residues: CASATGSNYG. The complete CDR3 reads CASATGSNYGYTF. Supplemented by reference TRBV5-4 and TRBJ1-2, the full variable domain reads ETGVTQSPTHLIKTRGQQVTLRCSSQSGHNTVSWYQQALGQGPQFIFQYYREEENGRGNFPPRFSGLQFPNYSSELNVNALELDDSALYLCASATGSNYGYTFGSGTRLTVV.

A word on this clone: The sequenced fragment ends 3 residues before the CDR3 boundary, so the rest is inferred from the germline J gene. The gene calls are TRBV14 and TRBJ2-2; TRBD1 or TRBD2 may be the D gene (5 bases each). The germline V and J ends were trimmed by 5 bases and 4 bases, with 14 bases remaining between them. Germline CDR1 and CDR2: SGHDN and FVKESK. The CDR3 sequence is 15 residues long. The CDR3 DNA, read in part, is TGTGCCAGCAGCGCAAGGGGAGAGGCCACCGGGGAG. Translation: CASSARGEATGE. The complete CDR3 reads CASSARGEATGELFF. Complete variable domain (other parts from reference TRBV14 and TRBJ2-2): EAGVTQFPSHSVIEKGQTVTLRCDPISGHDNLYWYRRVMGKEIKFLLHFVKESKQDESGMPNNRFLAERTGGTYSTLKVQPAELEDSGVYFCASSARGEATGELFFGEGSRLTVL.